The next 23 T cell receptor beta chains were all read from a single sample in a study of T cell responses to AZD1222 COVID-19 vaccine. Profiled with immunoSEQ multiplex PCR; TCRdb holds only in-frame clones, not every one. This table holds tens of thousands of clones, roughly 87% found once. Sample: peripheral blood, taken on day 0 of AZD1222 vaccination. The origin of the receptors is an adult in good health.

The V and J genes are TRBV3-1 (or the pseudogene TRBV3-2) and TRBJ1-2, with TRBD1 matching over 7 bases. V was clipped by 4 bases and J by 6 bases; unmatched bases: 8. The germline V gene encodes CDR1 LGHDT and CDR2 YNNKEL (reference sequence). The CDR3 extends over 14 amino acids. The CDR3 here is CASSLRGRSNGYTF. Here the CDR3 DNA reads TGTGCCAGCAGCCTGAGGGGGCGTTCTAATGGCTACACCTTC.

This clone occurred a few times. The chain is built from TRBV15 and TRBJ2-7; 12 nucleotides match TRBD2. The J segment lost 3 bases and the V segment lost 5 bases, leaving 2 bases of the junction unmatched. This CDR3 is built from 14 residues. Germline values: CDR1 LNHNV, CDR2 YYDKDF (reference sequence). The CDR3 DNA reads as TGTGCCACCAGCGCGACTAGCGGGAGCTACGAGCAGTACTTC. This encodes CATSATSGSYEQYF.

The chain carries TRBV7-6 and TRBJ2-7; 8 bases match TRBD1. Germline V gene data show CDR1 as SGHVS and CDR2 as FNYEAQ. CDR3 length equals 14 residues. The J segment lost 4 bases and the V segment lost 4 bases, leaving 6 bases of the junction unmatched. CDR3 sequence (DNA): TGTGCCAGCAGCTCCGGACAGGGCCGGTACGAGCAGTACTTC. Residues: CASSSGQGRYEQYF.

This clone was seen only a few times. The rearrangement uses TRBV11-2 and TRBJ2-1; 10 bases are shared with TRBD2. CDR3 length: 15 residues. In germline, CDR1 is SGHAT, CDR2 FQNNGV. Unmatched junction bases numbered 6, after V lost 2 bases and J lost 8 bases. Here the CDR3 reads CASSLKAGGLDEQFF. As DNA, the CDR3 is TGTGCCAGCAGCTTAAAAGCGGGAGGGCTAGATGAGCAGTTCTTC.

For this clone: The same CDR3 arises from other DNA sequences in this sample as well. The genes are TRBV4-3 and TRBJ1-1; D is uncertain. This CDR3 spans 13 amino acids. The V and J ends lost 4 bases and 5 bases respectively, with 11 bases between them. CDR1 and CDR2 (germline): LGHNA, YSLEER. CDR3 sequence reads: CASSPGGRTEAFF. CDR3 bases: TGCGCCAGCAGCCCCGGAGGTAGAACTGAAGCTTTCTTT.

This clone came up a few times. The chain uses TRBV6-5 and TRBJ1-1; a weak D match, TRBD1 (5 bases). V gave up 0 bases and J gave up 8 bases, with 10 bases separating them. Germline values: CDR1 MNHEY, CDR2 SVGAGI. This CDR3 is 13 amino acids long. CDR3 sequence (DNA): TGTGCCAGCAGTTACTCGAGAAGGACAGAAGCTTTCTTT. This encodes CASSYSRRTEAFF.

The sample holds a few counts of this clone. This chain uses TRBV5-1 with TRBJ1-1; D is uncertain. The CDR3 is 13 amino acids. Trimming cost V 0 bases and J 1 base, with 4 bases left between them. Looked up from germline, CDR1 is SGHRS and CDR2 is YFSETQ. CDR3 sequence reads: CASSLAPNTEAFF. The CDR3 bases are TGCGCCAGCAGCTTGGCGCCGAACACTGAAGCTTTCTTT.

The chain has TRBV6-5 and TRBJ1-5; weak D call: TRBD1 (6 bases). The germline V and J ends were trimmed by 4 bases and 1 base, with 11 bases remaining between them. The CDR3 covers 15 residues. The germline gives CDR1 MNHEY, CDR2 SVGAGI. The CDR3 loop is CASSSGGLSNQPQHF. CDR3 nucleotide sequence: TGTGCCAGCAGTTCTGGGGGGCTCAGCAATCAGCCCCAGCATTTT.

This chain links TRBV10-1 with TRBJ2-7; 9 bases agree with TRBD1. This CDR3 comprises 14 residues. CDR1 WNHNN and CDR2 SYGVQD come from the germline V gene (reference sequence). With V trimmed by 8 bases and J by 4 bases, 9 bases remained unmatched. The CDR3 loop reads CASSDRGNTYEQYF. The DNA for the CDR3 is TGCGCCAGCTCGGACAGGGGCAATACGTACGAGCAGTACTTC.

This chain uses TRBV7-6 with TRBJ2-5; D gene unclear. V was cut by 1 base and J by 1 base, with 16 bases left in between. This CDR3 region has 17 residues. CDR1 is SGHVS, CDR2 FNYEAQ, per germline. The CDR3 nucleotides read TGTGCCAGCAGCTTAGTGCAGGCTCTAGTTTCCCAAGAGACCCAGTACTTC. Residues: CASSLVQALVSQETQYF.

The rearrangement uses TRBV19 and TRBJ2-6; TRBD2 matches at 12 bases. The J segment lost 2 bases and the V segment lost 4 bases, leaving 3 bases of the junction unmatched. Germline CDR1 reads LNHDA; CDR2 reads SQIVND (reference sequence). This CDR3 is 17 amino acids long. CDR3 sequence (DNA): TGTGCCAGTAGTACCCTAGCGGGAGGGACTGGGGCCAACGTCCTGACTTTC. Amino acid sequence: CASSTLAGGTGANVLTF.

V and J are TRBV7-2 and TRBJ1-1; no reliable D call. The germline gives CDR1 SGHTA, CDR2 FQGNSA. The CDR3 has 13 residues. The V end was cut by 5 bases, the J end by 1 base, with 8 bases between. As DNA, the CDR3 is TGTGCCAGCAGCCTGACACCGAACACTGAAGCTTTCTTT. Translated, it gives CASSLTPNTEAFF.

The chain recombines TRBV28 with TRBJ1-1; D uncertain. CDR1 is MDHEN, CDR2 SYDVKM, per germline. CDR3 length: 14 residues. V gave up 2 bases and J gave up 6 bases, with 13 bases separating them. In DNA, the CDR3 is TGTGCCAGCAGTTTACCCAACCCTGGGGCTGAAGCTTTCTTT. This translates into CASSLPNPGAEAFF.

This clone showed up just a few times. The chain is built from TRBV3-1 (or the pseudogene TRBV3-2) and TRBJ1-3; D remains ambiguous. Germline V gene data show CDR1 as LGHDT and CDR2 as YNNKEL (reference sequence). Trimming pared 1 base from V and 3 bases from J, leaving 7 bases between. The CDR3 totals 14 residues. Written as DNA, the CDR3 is TGTGCCAGCAGCCAAGGATCCCTTGGAAACACCATATATTTT. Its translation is CASSQGSLGNTIYF.

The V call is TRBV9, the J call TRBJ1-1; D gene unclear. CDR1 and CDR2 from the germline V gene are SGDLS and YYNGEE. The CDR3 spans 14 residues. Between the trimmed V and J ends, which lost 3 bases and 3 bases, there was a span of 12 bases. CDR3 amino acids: CASSAGISDTEAFF. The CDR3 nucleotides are TGTGCCAGCAGCGCCGGGATTAGTGACACTGAAGCTTTCTTT.

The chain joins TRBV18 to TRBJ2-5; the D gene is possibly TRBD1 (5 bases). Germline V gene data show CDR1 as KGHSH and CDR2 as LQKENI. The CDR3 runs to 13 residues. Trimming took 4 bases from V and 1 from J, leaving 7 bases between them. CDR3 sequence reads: CASSQGIQETQYF. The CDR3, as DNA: TGTGCCAGCTCACAGGGGATCCAAGAGACCCAGTACTTC.

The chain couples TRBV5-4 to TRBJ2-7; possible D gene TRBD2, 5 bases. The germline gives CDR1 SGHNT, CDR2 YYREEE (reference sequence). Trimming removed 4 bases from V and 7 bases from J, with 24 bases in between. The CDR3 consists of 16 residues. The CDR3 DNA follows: TGTGCCAGCAGCCAGGAGGCCGCGAGCTCCTGGAGGGAGCAGTACTTC. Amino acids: CASSQEAASSWREQYF.

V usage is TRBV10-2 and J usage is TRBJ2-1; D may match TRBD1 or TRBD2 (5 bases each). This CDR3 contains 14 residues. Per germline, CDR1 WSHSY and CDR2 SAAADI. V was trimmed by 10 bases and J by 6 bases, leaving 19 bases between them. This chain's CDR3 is CATRDPGGGNEQFF. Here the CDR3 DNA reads TGCGCCACCAGGGATCCTGGAGGTGGCAATGAGCAGTTCTTC.

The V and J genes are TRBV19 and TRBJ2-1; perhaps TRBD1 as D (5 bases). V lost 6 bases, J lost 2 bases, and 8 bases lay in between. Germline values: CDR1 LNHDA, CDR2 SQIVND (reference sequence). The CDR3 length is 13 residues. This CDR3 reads CASRKGPYNEQFF. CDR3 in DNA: TGTGCCAGTAGAAAGGGGCCCTACAATGAGCAGTTCTTC.

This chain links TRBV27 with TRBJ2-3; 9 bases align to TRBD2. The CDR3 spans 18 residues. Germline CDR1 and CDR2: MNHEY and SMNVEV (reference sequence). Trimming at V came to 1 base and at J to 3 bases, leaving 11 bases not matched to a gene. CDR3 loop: CASSLFSRGGHRTDTQYF. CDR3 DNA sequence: TGTGCCAGCAGTTTATTTTCGCGGGGGGGCCACCGGACAGATACGCAGTATTTT.

The CDR3 sequence: CASSPTQASSTTEAFF. The CDR3 coding sequence is TGTGCCAGCTCACCAACCCAGGCCTCTTCGACCACTGAAGCTTTCTTT. J is TRBJ1-1 and V is TRBV18; no clear D gene. This CDR3 has 16 residues. V lost 2 bases and J 4 bases, leaving 17 bases between the germline ends. Germline lookup yields CDR1 KGHSH and CDR2 LQKENI.

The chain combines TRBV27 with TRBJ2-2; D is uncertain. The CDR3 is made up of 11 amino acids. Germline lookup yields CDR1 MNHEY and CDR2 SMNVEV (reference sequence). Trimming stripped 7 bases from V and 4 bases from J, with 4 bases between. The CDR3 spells CASMTTGELFF. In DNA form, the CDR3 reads TGTGCCAGCATGACCACCGGGGAGCTGTTTTTT.

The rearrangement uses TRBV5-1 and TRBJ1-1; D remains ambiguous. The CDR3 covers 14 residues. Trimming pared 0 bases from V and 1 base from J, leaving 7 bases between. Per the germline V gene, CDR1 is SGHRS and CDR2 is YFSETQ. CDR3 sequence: CASSLANSNTEAFF. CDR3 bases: TGCGCCAGCAGCTTGGCGAACTCGAACACTGAAGCTTTCTTT.